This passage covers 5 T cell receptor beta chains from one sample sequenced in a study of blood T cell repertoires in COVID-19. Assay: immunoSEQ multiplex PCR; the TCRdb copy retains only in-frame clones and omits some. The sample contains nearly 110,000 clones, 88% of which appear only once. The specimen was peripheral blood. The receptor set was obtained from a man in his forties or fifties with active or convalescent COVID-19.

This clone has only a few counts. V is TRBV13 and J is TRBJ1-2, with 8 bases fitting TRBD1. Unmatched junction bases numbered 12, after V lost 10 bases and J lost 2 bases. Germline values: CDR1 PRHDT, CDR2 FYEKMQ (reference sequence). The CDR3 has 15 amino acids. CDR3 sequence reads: CATRDRGALNYGYTF. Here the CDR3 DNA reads TGTGCCACCAGAGACAGGGGAGCCCTCAACTATGGCTACACCTTC. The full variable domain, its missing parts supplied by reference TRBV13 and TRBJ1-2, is AAGVIQSPRHLIKEKRETATLKCYPIPRHDTVYWYQQGPGQDPQFLISFYEKMQSDKGSIPDRFSAQQFSDYHSELNMSSLELGDSALYFCATRDRGALNYGYTFGSGTRLTVV.

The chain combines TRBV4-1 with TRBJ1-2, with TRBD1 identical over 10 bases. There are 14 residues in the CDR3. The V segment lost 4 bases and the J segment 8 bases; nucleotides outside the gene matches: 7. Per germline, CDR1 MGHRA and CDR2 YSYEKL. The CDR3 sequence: CASSRSDRGEGYTF. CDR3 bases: TGCGCCAGCAGCCGATCGGACAGGGGGGAAGGCTACACCTTC.

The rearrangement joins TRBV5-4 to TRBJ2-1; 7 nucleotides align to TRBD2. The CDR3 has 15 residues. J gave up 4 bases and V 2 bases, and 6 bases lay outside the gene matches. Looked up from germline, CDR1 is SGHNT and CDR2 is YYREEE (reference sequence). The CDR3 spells CASSFTGLGYNEQFF. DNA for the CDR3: TGTGCCAGCAGCTTTACAGGACTAGGGTACAATGAGCAGTTCTTC.

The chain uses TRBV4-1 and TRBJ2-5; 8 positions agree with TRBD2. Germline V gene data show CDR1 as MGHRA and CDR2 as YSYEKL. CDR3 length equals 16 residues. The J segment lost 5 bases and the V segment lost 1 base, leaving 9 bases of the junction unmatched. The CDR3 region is CASSQGRSGSRETQYF. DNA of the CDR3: TGCGCCAGCAGCCAAGGAAGGAGCGGGAGTAGGGAGACCCAGTACTTC.

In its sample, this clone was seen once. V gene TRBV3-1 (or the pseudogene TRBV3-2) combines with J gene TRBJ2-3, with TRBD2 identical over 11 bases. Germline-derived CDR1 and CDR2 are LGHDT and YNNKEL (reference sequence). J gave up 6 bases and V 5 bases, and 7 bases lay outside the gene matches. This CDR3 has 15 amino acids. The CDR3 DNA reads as TGTGCCAGCAGCATACTAGCGGGAGTCGACGATACGCAGTATTTT. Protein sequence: CASSILAGVDDTQYF.